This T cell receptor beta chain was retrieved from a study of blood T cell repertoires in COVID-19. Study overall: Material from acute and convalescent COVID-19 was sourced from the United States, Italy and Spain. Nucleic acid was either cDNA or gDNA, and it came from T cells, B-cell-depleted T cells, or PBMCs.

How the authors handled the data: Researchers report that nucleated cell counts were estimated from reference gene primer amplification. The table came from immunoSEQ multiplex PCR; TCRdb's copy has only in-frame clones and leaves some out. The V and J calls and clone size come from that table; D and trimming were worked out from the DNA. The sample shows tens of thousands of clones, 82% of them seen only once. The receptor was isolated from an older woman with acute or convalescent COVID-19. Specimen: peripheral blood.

CDR3 sequence (DNA): TGTGCCAGTAGTATTCCAGGGACCAAAAACATTCAGTACTTC. It yields the protein CASSIPGTKNIQYF. The chain links TRBV19 to TRBJ2-4; TRBD1 is a possible D gene (5 bases). The CDR3 runs 14 residues. Trimming pared 3 bases from V and 2 bases from J, leaving 8 bases between. Looked up from germline, CDR1 is LNHDA and CDR2 is SQIVND (reference sequence). The full variable domain, rest sourced from reference TRBV19 and TRBJ2-4, is DGGITQSPKYLFRKEGQNVTLSCEQNLNHDAMYWYRQDPGQGLRLIYYSQIVNDFQKGDIAEGYSVSREKKESFPLTVTSAQKNPTAFYLCASSIPGTKNIQYFGAGTRLSVL.